The subject of this entry is one T cell receptor beta chain. The method was immunoSEQ multiplex PCR; TCRdb's version includes in-frame clones alone and lacks a portion of them. The top ten hold approximately 6% of the sample, which has tens of thousands of clones, roughly four fifths seen once. Germline values: CDR1 MNHEY, CDR2 SMNVEV (reference sequence). V trimming: 6 bases; J trimming: 7 bases; junction bases outside the gene matches: 9. This CDR3 has 15 residues. These data originate in a study of blood T cell repertoires in COVID-19. This TCR was sampled from a woman aged 55-75 years with acute or convalescent COVID-19. J is TRBJ1-6 and V is TRBV27; 7 nucleotides agree with TRBD1. The sequenced material came from peripheral blood. The CDR3 coding sequence is TGTGCCAGCAGGCCAACAGGGGTCAACAATTCACCCCTCCACTTT. Its translation is CASRPTGVNNSPLHF.